This T cell receptor beta chain was observed in a study of OX40 agonist ivuxolimab in advanced cancers. Study as a whole: Patients were infused with ivuxolimab every 2 weeks at 0.01 to 10 mg/kg. Study observations and caveats: CD4+ T cells averaged fewer expanded clones than CD8+ T cells.

As for this clone: What it binds is not known.

Sequencing was performed with immunoSEQ multiplex PCR; in TCRdb, only in-frame clones are kept and a portion is missing. The data hold roughly 32,000 clones, with roughly 80% observed a single time. The CDR3 is 12 amino acids. CDR1 and CDR2 from the germline V gene are MNHEY and SVGAGI. The V gene lost 6 bases and the J gene lost 6 bases, with 12 bases spanning the gap. The V gene is TRBV6-5, the J gene TRBJ2-7; TRBD2 is a possible D gene (5 bases). The source is an adult with an advanced solid tumor such as melanoma, head and neck, liver or kidney cancer. This specimen consisted of CD4+ or CD8+ T cells sorted from blood, obtained in a trial of the OX40 agonist ivuxolimab. As DNA, the CDR3 is TGTGCCAGCAGCACCACCGGGATCGAGCAGTACTTC. It yields the protein CASSTTGIEQYF.